This entry lists 18 T cell receptor beta chains sequenced from one sample in a study of T cells in Graves' hyperthyroidism and ophthalmopathy. Authors of the study amplified TCR beta CDR3 regions from RNA transcripts. Researchers ran a first-round RT-PCR on the TCR CDR3 using the HTBI primer set. TCRdb redid the calling of the multiplex PCR reads with MiXCR, one entry per CDR3 protein. The data hold some 150,000 distinct CDR3 sequences, with around 20% observed a single time. The sequencing sample was made of blood. The receptors were sampled from a woman between 50 and 59 years old with Graves' hyperthyroidism that later progressed to Graves' ophthalmopathy.

This clonotype was counted at least ten times. The chain links TRBV6-1 to TRBJ2-2; 8 bases agree with TRBD2. With 5 bases clipped from V and 3 bases from J, the junction kept 11 bases outside the gene matches. The CDR3 consists of 17 residues. Germline V gives CDR1 MNHNS, CDR2 SASEGT. CDR3 sequence (DNA): TGTGCCAGCAGTCCCGGCCGAGCGGGAGTTGACACCGGGGAGCTGTTTTTT. It is translated as CASSPGRAGVDTGELFF.

This clonotype has just one count. A read error may be the cause here, since a much bigger clone is one base away. This chain uses TRBV12-3 or TRBV12-4 with TRBJ1-4; D possibly corresponds to TRBD1 (5 bases). The CDR3 is made up of 14 amino acids. The CDR3 spells CASSLKGTNERLFF. For the CDR3, the DNA is TGTGCCAGCAGTTTAAAGGGGACTAATGAAAGACTGTTTTTT.

V is TRBV19 and J is TRBJ2-5, with D perhaps TRBD2 (6 bases). Trimming took 5 bases from V and 1 from J, leaving 14 bases between them. The CDR3 length is 15 residues. Germline CDR1 and CDR2: LNHDA and SQIVND (reference sequence). Here the CDR3 reads CASSHPLGGQETQYF. In DNA, the CDR3 is TGTGCCAGTAGTCACCCATTGGGGGGCCAAGAGACCCAGTACTTC.

Concerning this clonotype itself: A much bigger clone sits one base away, suggesting this may be a read error. The gene calls are TRBV28 and TRBJ2-7, with 7 bases identical to TRBD1. This CDR3 is 14 amino acids long. Looked up from germline, CDR1 is MDHEN and CDR2 is SYDVKM. The CDR3 loop reads CASISTGASYEQHF. CDR3 DNA: TGTGCCAGCATTAGTACAGGGGCTTCCTACGAGCAGCACTTC.

There are many counts of this clonotype. The rearrangement joins TRBV11-2 to TRBJ2-3; D perhaps matches TRBD1 (6 bases). Germline V CDR1 and CDR2: SGHAT, FQNNGV. V was shortened by 4 bases and J by 0 bases, with 17 bases between the two germline ends. The CDR3 loop spans 17 amino acids. The DNA of the CDR3 is TGTGCCAGCAGCTCCAGGGGCTTTGCCCTAAGCACAGATACGCAGTATTTT. This codes for CASSSRGFALSTDTQYF.

This clonotype was detected ten times or more. The V and J genes are TRBV12-3 or TRBV12-4 and TRBJ2-2, with a possible D match to TRBD1 (6 bases). This CDR3 is 15 amino acids long. Deletions cut 7 bases from V and 7 bases from J, with 19 bases between. Here the CDR3 reads CASTHLRGTDGELFF. The CDR3 DNA follows: TGTGCCAGCACCCACCTGAGGGGGACGGACGGGGAGCTGTTTTTT.

This clonotype showed up many times. The V gene is TRBV20-1, the J gene TRBJ2-4; TRBD1 matches at 9 bases. V was clipped by 5 bases and J by 6 bases; unmatched bases: 8. This CDR3 has 14 amino acids. Germline V gene data show CDR1 as DFQATT and CDR2 as SNEGSKA (reference sequence). The CDR3 spells CSAAQGAIGNIQYF. CDR3 in DNA: TGCAGTGCTGCACAGGGGGCGATAGGAAACATTCAGTACTTC.

Ten or more counts support this clonotype. The rearrangement uses TRBV5-1 and TRBJ2-3; unclear D gene. Trimming shortened V by 9 bases and J by 4 bases, and 18 bases separated the two germline ends. Germline CDR1 SGHRS, CDR2 YFSETQ. The CDR3 sequence is 14 residues long. CDR3 amino acids: CATQTGADPDTQYF. The CDR3 DNA sequence: TGCGCCACCCAAACTGGTGCAGACCCAGATACGCAGTATTTT. Combining the CDR3 with reference TRBV5-1 and TRBJ2-3 gives the whole variable domain KAGVTQTPRYLIKTRGQQVTLSCSPISGHRSVSWYQQTPGQGLQFLFEYFSETQRNKGNFPGRFSGRQFSNSRSEMNVSTLELGDSALYLCATQTGADPDTQYFGPGTRLTVL.

For this clonotype: A read error is possible here, since a much larger clone lies one base away. J is TRBJ1-4 and V is TRBV5-1; D is perhaps TRBD1 (6 bases). CDR3 length: 14 residues. CDR1 and CDR2 from the germline V gene are SGHRS and YFSETQ. CDR3 DNA sequence: TGCGCCAGCAGCTCGGGACATATGAATGAAAAACTGCTTTTT. Translated: CASSSGHMNEKLLF.

This clonotype turned up a few times. Relative to the germline gene, one junction end is altered; a read error may explain this. The V call is TRBV27, the J call TRBJ2-3; 7 positions match TRBD1. Germline CDR1 and CDR2: MNHEY and SMNVEV (reference sequence). The CDR3 is made up of 14 amino acids. The CDR3, as DNA: TGTGCCAGTTCTACAGGGGTGGGCACAGCTACGCAGTATTTT. Translated: CASSTGVGTATQYF.

The chain recombines TRBV29-1 with TRBJ1-1; D uncertain. V was shortened by 0 bases and J by 3 bases, with 8 bases between the two germline ends. From germline, CDR1 is SQVTM and CDR2 ANQGSEA. The CDR3 contains 13 residues. CDR3 sequence reads: CSVEDPIYTEAFF. The CDR3 DNA sequence: TGCAGCGTTGAAGACCCAATTTACACTGAAGCTTTCTTT.

In its sample, this clonotype was seen many times. The chain uses TRBV2 and TRBJ2-3; D is unclear. From germline, CDR1 is SNHLY and CDR2 FYNNEI. Trimming pared 7 bases from V and 0 bases from J, leaving 14 bases between. The length of the CDR3 is 15 residues. CDR3 amino acids: CASNSQQISTDTQYF. The DNA for the CDR3 is TGTGCCAGCAATAGTCAGCAGATTAGCACAGATACGCAGTATTTT.

There are many counts of this clonotype. The chain recombines TRBV2 with TRBJ2-5; TRBD1 is a possible D gene (5 bases). The CDR3 runs 13 residues. In germline, CDR1 is SNHLY, CDR2 FYNNEI. The V and J ends lost 7 bases and 2 bases respectively, with 11 bases between them. DNA for the CDR3: TGTGCCAGCATTAGGACACAACAAGAGACCCAGTACTTC. It yields the protein CASIRTQQETQYF.

This clonotype has at least ten counts. This rearrangement joins TRBV18 to TRBJ2-1; 8 bases agree with TRBD2. Germline V gives CDR1 KGHSH, CDR2 LQKENI. The ends lost 3 bases at V and 2 bases at J; junction bases unmatched: 6. CDR3 size: 16 residues. The CDR3 region is CASSPEAGVTYNEQFF. The CDR3 coding sequence is TGTGCCAGCTCACCTGAAGCGGGAGTCACCTACAATGAGCAGTTCTTC. The whole variable domain, remainder taken from reference TRBV18 and TRBJ2-1, is NAGVMQNPRHLVRRRGQEARLRCSPMKGHSHVYWYRQLPEEGLKFMVYLQKENIIDESGMPKERFSAEFPKEGPSILRIQQVVRGDSAAYFCASSPEAGVTYNEQFFGPGTRLTVL.

This clonotype was detected many times. This chain links TRBV5-1 with TRBJ1-1, with TRBD1 identical over 7 bases. The ends lost 4 bases at V and 1 base at J; junction bases unmatched: 7. Germline-derived CDR1 and CDR2 are SGHRS and YFSETQ. CDR3 length: 15 amino acids. CDR3 nucleotide sequence: TGCGCCAGCAGCCGGGACGGGACAGCGAACACTGAAGCTTTCTTT. Amino acids: CASSRDGTANTEAFF. Using reference TRBV5-1 and TRBJ1-1 for the parts outside the CDR3, the full variable domain is KAGVTQTPRYLIKTRGQQVTLSCSPISGHRSVSWYQQTPGQGLQFLFEYFSETQRNKGNFPGRFSGRQFSNSRSEMNVSTLELGDSALYLCASSRDGTANTEAFFGQGTRLTVV.

In its sample, this clonotype was seen many times. The rearrangement links TRBV28 to TRBJ1-4; 7 bases are shared with TRBD1. The CDR3 is 13 amino acids. The ends lost 11 bases at V and 7 bases at J; junction bases unmatched: 10. The germline V gene has CDR1 MDHEN and CDR2 SYDVKM. The CDR3 is CAGRQGRGEKLFF. CDR3 in DNA: TGTGCCGGACGACAGGGCCGGGGTGAAAAACTGTTTTTT.

The chain links TRBV24-1 to TRBJ2-5; D remains unclear. V lost 5 bases, J lost 4 bases, and 10 bases lay in between. The germline CDR1 and CDR2 sequences are KGHDR and SFDVKD. This CDR3 spans 13 amino acids. CDR3 nucleotide sequence: TGTGCCACCAGTGTAATGGGTGGAGAGACCCAGTACTTC. Translating gives CATSVMGGETQYF.

This clonotype was found a few times. This chain connects TRBV29-1 to TRBJ2-5, with D hard to call. Trimming removed 4 bases from V and 2 bases from J, with 2 bases in between. The CDR3 runs to 10 residues. CDR1 is SQVTM and CDR2 is ANQGSEA in the germline V gene. The CDR3 nucleotides read TGCAGCGTTGGACAAGAGACCCAGTACTTC. It encodes CSVGQETQYF.